This is a list of T cell receptor beta chains from one sample in a study of blood T cells in healthy people across ages. TCRdb re-analysed the 5' RACE reads in MiXCR, keeping a single row per CDR3 protein. The sample records about 1.6 million distinct CDR3 sequences, roughly 32% being singletons. Sequences were obtained from blood. These receptors originate from a woman between 25 and 40 years old in good health. The CDR3 runs from the conserved cysteine through the conserved F or W. Each record gives: D gene, clone size, J gene, V gene, CDR3 protein, CDR3 DNA. D genes are given only for firm matches. Some rows have no size entry. The others give once, few or many, or a class for an expanded clone.

>TRBD2|.|TRBJ2-5|TRBV3-1
CASSQEKASGGAGFEETQYF
TGTGCCAGCAGCCAAGAAAAGGCGAGCGGGGGGGCCGGGTTTGAAGAGACCCAGTACTTC
>TRBD1|.|TRBJ2-1|TRBV27
CASSPLGGQGAYNEQFF
TGTGCCAGCAGTCCACTCGGGGGACAGGGGGCCTACAATGAGCAGTTCTTC
>.|.|TRBJ2-1|TRBV3-1
CASSQWSGYNEQFF
TGTGCCAGCAGCCAATGGAGTGGGTACAATGAGCAGTTCTTC
>TRBD2|few|TRBJ2-1|TRBV11-2
CASSPNRLAGYSEQFF
TGTGCCAGCAGCCCAAACCGACTAGCGGGGTACAGTGAGCAGTTCTTC
>TRBD2|.|TRBJ2-5|TRBV5-1
CASSLDMGLASQYF
TGCGCCAGCAGCTTGGATATGGGACTAGCGTCCCAGTACTTC
>TRBD2|.|TRBJ2-4|TRBV28
CASSSGGSPREQYF
TGTGCCAGCAGTTCCGGCGGGAGTCCGCGAGAGCAGTACTTC
>.|.|TRBJ1-2|TRBV7-9
CASSVTKGSPNYGYTF
TGTGCCAGCAGCGTAACTAAGGGGAGTCCTAACTATGGCTACACCTTC
>TRBD1|.|TRBJ1-2|TRBV20-1
CSASYRGPSNYGYTF
TGCAGTGCTAGCTACAGGGGGCCTTCTAACTATGGCTACACCTTC
>.|many|TRBJ1-2|TRBV12-3/TRBV12-4
CATTRAAVVDGYTF
TGTGCGACCACCCGTGCGGCAGTGGTAGATGGCTACACCTTC
>.|.|TRBJ2-3|TRBV5-1
CASTPPSTDTQYF
TGTGCCAGCACACCCCCGAGCACAGATACGCAGTATTTT
>.|few|TRBJ2-5|TRBV5-1
CASSPGRGWGYQETQYF
TGCGCCAGCAGCCCGGGGAGAGGTTGGGGCTATCAAGAGACCCAGTACTTC
>TRBD2|.|TRBJ2-7|TRBV7-2
CASSPRLAASCEQYF
TGTGCCAGCAGCCCTAGACTAGCCGCTTCCTGCGAGCAGTACTTC
>.|.|TRBJ2-5|TRBV7-6
CASSYDRGYNPRETQYF
TGTGCCAGCAGCTACGACCGGGGGTATAACCCCAGAGAGACCCAGTACTTC
>.|.|TRBJ1-6|TRBV3-1
CAGSQAVYNSPLHF
TGTGCCGGCAGCCAAGCAGTCTATAATTCACCCCTCCACTTT
>TRBD1|.|TRBJ2-7|TRBV27
CASSYGTGRFEQYF
TGTGCCAGCAGTTACGGGACAGGGCGTTTCGAGCAGTACTTC
>.|.|TRBJ1-5|TRBV9
CASSVGTVPNQPQHF
TGTGCCAGCAGCGTAGGGACAGTCCCCAATCAGCCCCAGCATTTT
>TRBD1|few|TRBJ2-7|TRBV18
CASSPTSDRDGEQYF
TGTGCCAGCTCCCCCACCTCGGACAGGGACGGCGAGCAGTACTTC
>.|.|TRBJ1-1|TRBV12-3/TRBV12-4
CASSSQMNTEAFF
TGTGCCAGCAGTTCGCAGATGAACACTGAAGCTTTCTTT
>TRBD2|.|TRBJ2-7|TRBV7-8
CASSLDLAAAYEQYF
TGTGCCAGCAGCTTAGATCTAGCGGCTGCCTACGAGCAGTACTTC
>.|.|TRBJ1-1|TRBV29-1
CSVCNFGVGASEAFF
TGCAGCGTTTGTAATTTCGGGGTAGGGGCGTCTGAAGCTTTCTTT
>.|few|TRBJ1-6|TRBV18
CASSPGRTNSPLHF
TGTGCCAGCTCACCAGGCCGGACAAATTCACCCCTCCACTTT
>TRBD2|.|TRBJ2-1|TRBV3-1
CASSQLGLAGGNEQFF
TGCGCCAGCAGCCAATTGGGTTTAGCGGGGGGTAATGAGCAGTTCTTC
>.|few|TRBJ2-7|TRBV7-9
CASSLASIVRDKHYEQYF
TGTGCCAGCAGCTTAGCCTCCATCGTTCGGGACAAACACTACGAGCAGTACTTC
>TRBD1|.|TRBJ1-6|TRBV20-1
CSARGVTGQVDSPLHF
TGCAGTGCTAGAGGGGTGACAGGGCAGGTTGATTCACCCCTCCACTTT
>.|few|TRBJ2-7|TRBV9
CASSVAGIGYEQYF
TGTGCCAGCAGCGTAGCAGGGATTGGTTACGAGCAGTACTTC
>.|few|TRBJ1-3|TRBV7-9
CASSFFPAGNTIYF
TGTGCCAGCAGCTTTTTTCCGGCTGGAAACACCATATATTTT
>TRBD2|.|TRBJ2-3|TRBV12-3/TRBV12-4
CASSLGLAELSTDTQYF
TGTGCCAGCAGTTTGGGACTAGCGGAGTTGAGCACAGATACGCAGTATTTT
>TRBD1|.|TRBJ2-7|TRBV15
CATSREAGTGDEQYF
TGTGCCACCAGCAGAGAAGCCGGGACAGGGGACGAGCAGTACTTC
>.|.|TRBJ2-3|TRBV12-3/TRBV12-4
CASSLGGVGDTQYF
TGTGCCAGCAGCCTAGGAGGGGTTGGTGATACGCAGTATTTT
>.|.|TRBJ2-2|TRBV5-5
CASSHGSPGGELFF
TGTGCCAGCAGCCACGGGAGTCCGGGCGGGGAGCTGTTTTTT
>TRBD1|.|TRBJ2-7|TRBV9
CASGFTGADEQYF
TGTGCCAGCGGATTTACAGGGGCGGACGAGCAGTACTTC
>TRBD2|.|TRBJ2-1|TRBV11-2
CASSGIAGEFNEQFF
TGTGCCAGCAGCGGGATAGCGGGGGAATTCAATGAGCAGTTCTTC
>.|.|TRBJ2-1|TRBV11-1
CASSDDGSPYNEQFF
TGTGCCAGCAGTGACGACGGTAGCCCCTACAATGAGCAGTTCTTC
>.|.|TRBJ2-1|TRBV20-1
CSAVPSGGWDNEQFF
TGCAGTGCAGTTCCCTCAGGGGGGTGGGACAATGAGCAGTTCTTC
>.|.|TRBJ1-1|TRBV19
CASSKQAREYTEAFF
TGTGCCAGTAGTAAGCAGGCGAGGGAGTACACTGAAGCTTTCTTT
>TRBD1|.|TRBJ1-1|TRBV5-1
CASSIADRGTEAFF
TGCGCCAGCAGCATAGCCGACAGGGGGACTGAAGCTTTCTTT
>TRBD2|.|TRBJ2-4|TRBV5-6
CASSFGLADVLAKNIQYF
TGTGCCAGCAGCTTCGGTCTAGCGGACGTCCTAGCCAAAAACATTCAGTACTTC
>.|once|TRBJ1-2|TRBV6-1
CASSESLASDGYTF
TGTGCCAGCAGTGAATCCCTAGCCAGCGATGGCTACACCTTC
>.|.|TRBJ2-1|TRBV13
CASSLGGAIRNERFF
TGTGCCAGCAGCTTGGGGGGTGCTATACGAAATGAGCGGTTCTTC
>TRBD2|.|TRBJ2-1|TRBV28
CASRPTSGSAQGNEQFF
TGTGCCAGCAGACCTACTAGCGGGAGCGCCCAGGGGAATGAGCAGTTCTTC
>.|few|TRBJ2-5|TRBV5-1
CASSPGVRQAQETQYF
TGCGCCAGCAGCCCTGGGGTCCGACAGGCCCAAGAGACCCAGTACTTC
>.|few|TRBJ1-2|TRBV21-1
CASSLISRAGSNYGYTF
TGTGCCAGCAGCCTTATTTCCCGGGCAGGGTCTAACTATGGCTACACCTTC
>TRBD1|.|TRBJ1-1|TRBV30
CAWSVRTGVLSMNTEAFF
TGTGCCTGGAGTGTACGGACAGGGGTTTTGTCCATGAACACTGAAGCTTTCTTT
>.|.|TRBJ2-1|TRBV15
CATSRDPYNEQFF
TGTGCCACCAGCAGAGATCCGTACAATGAGCAGTTCTTC
>TRBD2|.|TRBJ2-7|TRBV3-1
CASSPAAAGVGEQYF
TGTGCCAGCAGCCCAGCTGCGGCGGGGGTGGGAGAGCAGTACTTC
>TRBD2|.|TRBJ2-3|TRBV9
CASGFGLAVSPHTDTQYF
TGTGCCAGCGGCTTCGGACTAGCCGTCTCGCCCCACACAGATACGCAGTATTTT
>.|.|TRBJ2-7|TRBV28
CATYRDTNYEQYF
TGTGCCACCTACCGGGACACAAACTACGAGCAGTACTTC
>.|few|TRBJ2-7|TRBV20-1
CSARLPATVEQYF
TGCAGTGCTAGACTACCCGCGACAGTAGAGCAGTACTTC
>TRBD1|.|TRBJ1-1|TRBV6-1
CATKTGAPLMNTEAFF
TGTGCCACCAAGACAGGGGCCCCCCTCATGAACACTGAAGCTTTCTTT
>TRBD1|.|TRBJ2-5|TRBV6-5
CASSYSDRGRETQYF
TGTGCCAGCAGTTACTCAGACAGGGGGCGAGAGACCCAGTACTTC
>.|.|TRBJ2-7|TRBV4-1
CASSPRRLGLDEQYF
TGCGCCAGCAGCCCCCGCCGACTAGGACTCGACGAGCAGTACTTC
>TRBD2|.|TRBJ2-5|TRBV27
CASSLSIAGVKETQYF
TGTGCCAGCAGTTTATCGATAGCGGGAGTGAAAGAGACCCAGTACTTC
>TRBD2|few|TRBJ2-7|TRBV7-6
CASSLESGGSSYEQYF
TGTGCCAGCAGCTTAGAAAGCGGGGGCAGCTCCTACGAGCAGTACTTC
>TRBD2|many|TRBJ2-7|TRBV5-1
CASSPGLAGVYEQYF
TGCGCCAGCAGCCCCGGACTAGCGGGAGTATACGAGCAGTACTTC
>TRBD2|.|TRBJ2-3|TRBV5-1
CASSLRAGGVSTDTQYF
TGCGCCAGCAGCTTGCGAGCGGGAGGAGTAAGTACAGATACGCAGTATTTT
>TRBD1|.|TRBJ2-5|TRBV10-3
CASTRDREGETQYF
TGTGCCTCAACCCGGGACAGGGAGGGGGAGACCCAGTACTTC